The 16 T cell receptor beta chains presented below share a single source sample, sequenced in a study of blood T cell repertoires in COVID-19. The data were produced by immunoSEQ multiplex PCR, yet TCRdb's version contains in-frame clones alone and is incomplete. The data contain some 80,000 clones, roughly nine tenths of them singletons. Sequencing was done on a sample of peripheral blood. Receptors were obtained from a human donor in a cohort sampled during active COVID-19.

The chain recombines TRBV28 with TRBJ1-3, with 7 bases that match TRBD1. The CDR3 runs 14 residues. Germline V gene data show CDR1 as MDHEN and CDR2 as SYDVKM. After removal of 4 bases from V and 2 bases from J, the junction contained 2 bases not matched to a gene. CDR3 in amino acids: CASSSGGPGNTIYF. For the CDR3, the DNA is TGTGCCAGCAGTTCAGGGGGTCCTGGAAACACCATATATTTT.

The sample holds one count of this clone. The V and J genes are TRBV2 and TRBJ1-1; D uncertain. This CDR3 region has 14 residues. Trimming left V 7 bases short and J 5 bases short, with 17 bases between. Germline CDR1 is SNHLY and CDR2 is FYNNEI. The CDR3 DNA reads TGTGCCAGCACAACTACTAGAGGCGGTACTGAAGCTTTCTTT. This codes for CASTTTRGGTEAFF.

The genes are TRBV4-1 and TRBJ2-1, with 9 bases that match TRBD2. The germline V gene encodes CDR1 MGHRA and CDR2 YSYEKL. The CDR3 is made up of 15 amino acids. Unmatched junction bases numbered 6, after V lost 1 base and J lost 8 bases. The DNA of the CDR3 is TGCGCCAGCAGCCAAGGGTTTAGCGGGGGATATGAGCAGTTCTTC. It specifies CASSQGFSGGYEQFF.

The rearrangement joins TRBV3-1 (or the pseudogene TRBV3-2) to TRBJ2-5; 8 bases map to TRBD2. V dropped 4 bases and J dropped 0; count of bases not matched to a gene: 13. The V gene's germline CDR1 is LGHDT and CDR2 YNNKEL (reference sequence). This CDR3 is built from 18 residues. CDR3 region: CASSPRLALGGYQETQYF. The CDR3, as DNA: TGTGCCAGCAGCCCTCGACTAGCGCTAGGGGGGTACCAAGAGACCCAGTACTTC.

CDR3 nucleotide sequence: TGCGCCAGCAGGCGAAACAGTCCACAAGAGACCCAGTACTTC. This sequence encodes CASRRNSPQETQYF. This chain links TRBV5-1 with TRBJ2-5; D unresolved. CDR3 size: 14 residues. With 5 bases removed from V and 2 bases from J, the gap between germline ends came to 13 bases. Germline assignment: CDR1 SGHRS and CDR2 YFSETQ. Together with reference TRBV5-1 and TRBJ2-5, the CDR3 gives the full variable domain: KAGVTQTPRYLIKTRGQQVTLSCSPISGHRSVSWYQQTPGQGLQFLFEYFSETQRNKGNFPGRFSGRQFSNSRSEMNVSTLELGDSALYLCASRRNSPQETQYFGPGTRLLVL.

This chain connects TRBV19 to TRBJ1-1; D perhaps matches TRBD1 (6 bases). CDR1 is LNHDA and CDR2 is SQIVND in the germline V gene (reference sequence). V lost 7 bases and J 1 base, leaving 13 bases between the germline ends. The CDR3 is 14 residues long. The CDR3 spells CASNPTQGNTEAFF. For the CDR3, the DNA is TGTGCCAGTAATCCTACACAGGGGAACACTGAAGCTTTCTTT.

The chain combines TRBV3-1 (or the pseudogene TRBV3-2) with TRBJ2-7; 7 bases match TRBD1. CDR3 length equals 17 residues. Germline V lookup: CDR1 LGHDT, CDR2 YNNKEL (reference sequence). The V segment lost 3 bases and the J segment 1 base; nucleotides outside the gene matches: 12. The CDR3 nucleotides read TGTGCCAGCAGCCAGAGACCCGGACCGGGACAGTCCTACGAGCAGTACTTC. As protein: CASSQRPGPGQSYEQYF.

V and J are TRBV6-1 and TRBJ2-1, with D perhaps matching TRBD2 (7 bases). CDR1 and CDR2 (germline): MNHNS, SASEGT. The CDR3 has 15 amino acids. The ends were cut back, 8 bases at V and 1 base at J, with 15 bases in the middle. CDR3: CASSQQGGSYNEQFF. The DNA of the CDR3 is TGTGCCAGCTCACAACAGGGAGGGTCCTACAATGAGCAGTTCTTC.

This clone occurred once. The sample has other DNA sequences that encode this CDR3 too. CDR3 in amino acids: CATSRDRGGRTNEQFF. DNA for the CDR3: TGTGCCACCAGCAGAGATCGCGGCGGGAGGACCAATGAGCAGTTCTTC. The chain carries TRBV15 and TRBJ2-1; 8 nucleotides agree with TRBD2. The CDR3 runs to 16 residues. V trimming: 0 bases; J trimming: 6 bases; junction bases outside the gene matches: 7. Germline V gene sequence: CDR1 LNHNV, CDR2 YYDKDF (reference sequence).

This sequence joins TRBV9 and TRBJ1-6, with 7 positions matching TRBD1. The CDR3 consists of 15 residues. V dropped 5 bases and J dropped 3; count of bases not matched to a gene: 5. Germline CDR1 reads SGDLS; CDR2 reads YYNGEE. The CDR3 DNA is TGTGCCAGCAGAGGGACAGAAGTCTATAATTCACCCCTCCACTTT. Its translation is CASRGTEVYNSPLHF. Together with reference TRBV9 and TRBJ1-6, the CDR3 gives the full variable domain: DSGVTQTPKHLITATGQRVTLRCSPRSGDLSVYWYQQSLDQGLQFLIQYYNGEERAKGNILERFSAQQFPDLHSELNLSSLELGDSALYFCASRGTEVYNSPLHFGNGTRLTVT.

The chain couples TRBV19 to TRBJ2-7; possibly TRBD1 for D (5 bases). The germline gives CDR1 LNHDA, CDR2 SQIVND (reference sequence). The CDR3 contains 14 residues. V was clipped by 4 bases and J by 2 bases, with 12 bases between them. CDR3 bases: TGTGCCAGTAGTAAAGGACACAAGACCTACGAGCAGTACTTC. Its translation: CASSKGHKTYEQYF.

This chain links TRBV5-6 with TRBJ2-2; 7 bases are shared with TRBD1. The V gene end was trimmed by 2 bases and the J gene end by 0 bases; junction bases not matched to a gene: 1. In germline, CDR1 is SGHDT, CDR2 YYEEEE. The CDR3 runs to 15 residues. Here the CDR3 DNA reads TGTGCCAGCAGCTTAACAGGGGCGAACACCGGGGAGCTGTTTTTT. Translating it yields CASSLTGANTGELFF.

This clone was recorded once. V usage is TRBV19 and J usage is TRBJ1-2, with D perhaps matching TRBD1 (5 bases). The V gene lost 7 bases and the J gene lost 6 bases, with 21 bases spanning the gap. CDR1 and CDR2 (germline): LNHDA, SQIVND (reference sequence). The CDR3 covers 15 residues. In DNA, the CDR3 is TGTGCCAGTACTGCAGATGGGGGGACGCAGAATGGCTACACCTTC. This codes for CASTADGGTQNGYTF. Variable domain in full (rest from reference TRBV19 and TRBJ1-2): DGGITQSPKYLFRKEGQNVTLSCEQNLNHDAMYWYRQDPGQGLRLIYYSQIVNDFQKGDIAEGYSVSREKKESFPLTVTSAQKNPTAFYLCASTADGGTQNGYTFGSGTRLTVV.

CDR3 bases: TGTGCCAGCAGGGAGATGTCGGCCGCCTACGAGCAGTACTTC. It specifies CASREMSAAYEQYF. The V and J genes are TRBV6-5 and TRBJ2-7; D is ambiguous. CDR3 length: 14 amino acids. The V end lost 6 bases, the J end lost 2 bases, and 14 bases lay between the germline ends. In germline, CDR1 is MNHEY, CDR2 SVGAGI.

This clone was counted a single time. The chain uses TRBV19 and TRBJ2-7; D unresolved. Per the germline V gene, CDR1 is LNHDA and CDR2 is SQIVND (reference sequence). V dropped 3 bases and J dropped 2 bases, with 11 bases sitting between them. This CDR3 has 14 amino acids. CDR3 in DNA: TGTGCCAGTAGTATTCGCCTTGGCACCTACGAGCAGTACTTC. Translated: CASSIRLGTYEQYF.

The chain employs TRBV11-3 and TRBJ1-1, with TRBD1 identical over 7 bases. V gave up 5 bases and J gave up 0 bases; unmatched junction bases: 9. This CDR3 comprises 16 residues. Germline CDR1 is SGHNT and CDR2 is YENEEA. DNA for the CDR3: TGTGCCAGCAGCAACACTAGACAGGGCATGAACACTGAAGCTTTCTTT. Translated, it gives CASSNTRQGMNTEAFF.